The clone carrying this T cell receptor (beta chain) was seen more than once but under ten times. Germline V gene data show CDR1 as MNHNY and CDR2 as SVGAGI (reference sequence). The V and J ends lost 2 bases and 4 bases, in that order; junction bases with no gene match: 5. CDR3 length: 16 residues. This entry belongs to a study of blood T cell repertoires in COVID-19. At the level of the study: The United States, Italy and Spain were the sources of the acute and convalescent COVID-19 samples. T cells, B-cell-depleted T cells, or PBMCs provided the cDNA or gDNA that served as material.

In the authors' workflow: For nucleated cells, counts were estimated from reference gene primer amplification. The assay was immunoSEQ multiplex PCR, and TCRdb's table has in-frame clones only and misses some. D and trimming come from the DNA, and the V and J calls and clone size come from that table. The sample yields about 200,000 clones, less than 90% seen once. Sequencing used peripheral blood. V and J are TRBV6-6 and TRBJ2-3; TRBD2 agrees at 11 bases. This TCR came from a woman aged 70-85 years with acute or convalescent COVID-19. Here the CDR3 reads CASSYRGSGRADTQYF. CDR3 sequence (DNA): TGTGCCAGCAGTTACCGGGGTAGCGGGAGGGCAGATACGCAGTATTTT.